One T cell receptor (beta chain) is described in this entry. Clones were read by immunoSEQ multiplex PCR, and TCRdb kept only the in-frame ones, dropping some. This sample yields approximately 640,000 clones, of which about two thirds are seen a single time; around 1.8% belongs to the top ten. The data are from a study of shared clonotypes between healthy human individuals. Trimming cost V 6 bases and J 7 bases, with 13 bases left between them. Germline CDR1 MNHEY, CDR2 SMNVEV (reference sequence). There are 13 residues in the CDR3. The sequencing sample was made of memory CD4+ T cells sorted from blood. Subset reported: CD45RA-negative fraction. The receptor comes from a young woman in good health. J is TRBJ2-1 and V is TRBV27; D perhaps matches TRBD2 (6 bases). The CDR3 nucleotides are TGTGCCAGCAGCCGGTGGGGGGAAAATGAGCAGTTCTTC. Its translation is CASSRWGENEQFF.